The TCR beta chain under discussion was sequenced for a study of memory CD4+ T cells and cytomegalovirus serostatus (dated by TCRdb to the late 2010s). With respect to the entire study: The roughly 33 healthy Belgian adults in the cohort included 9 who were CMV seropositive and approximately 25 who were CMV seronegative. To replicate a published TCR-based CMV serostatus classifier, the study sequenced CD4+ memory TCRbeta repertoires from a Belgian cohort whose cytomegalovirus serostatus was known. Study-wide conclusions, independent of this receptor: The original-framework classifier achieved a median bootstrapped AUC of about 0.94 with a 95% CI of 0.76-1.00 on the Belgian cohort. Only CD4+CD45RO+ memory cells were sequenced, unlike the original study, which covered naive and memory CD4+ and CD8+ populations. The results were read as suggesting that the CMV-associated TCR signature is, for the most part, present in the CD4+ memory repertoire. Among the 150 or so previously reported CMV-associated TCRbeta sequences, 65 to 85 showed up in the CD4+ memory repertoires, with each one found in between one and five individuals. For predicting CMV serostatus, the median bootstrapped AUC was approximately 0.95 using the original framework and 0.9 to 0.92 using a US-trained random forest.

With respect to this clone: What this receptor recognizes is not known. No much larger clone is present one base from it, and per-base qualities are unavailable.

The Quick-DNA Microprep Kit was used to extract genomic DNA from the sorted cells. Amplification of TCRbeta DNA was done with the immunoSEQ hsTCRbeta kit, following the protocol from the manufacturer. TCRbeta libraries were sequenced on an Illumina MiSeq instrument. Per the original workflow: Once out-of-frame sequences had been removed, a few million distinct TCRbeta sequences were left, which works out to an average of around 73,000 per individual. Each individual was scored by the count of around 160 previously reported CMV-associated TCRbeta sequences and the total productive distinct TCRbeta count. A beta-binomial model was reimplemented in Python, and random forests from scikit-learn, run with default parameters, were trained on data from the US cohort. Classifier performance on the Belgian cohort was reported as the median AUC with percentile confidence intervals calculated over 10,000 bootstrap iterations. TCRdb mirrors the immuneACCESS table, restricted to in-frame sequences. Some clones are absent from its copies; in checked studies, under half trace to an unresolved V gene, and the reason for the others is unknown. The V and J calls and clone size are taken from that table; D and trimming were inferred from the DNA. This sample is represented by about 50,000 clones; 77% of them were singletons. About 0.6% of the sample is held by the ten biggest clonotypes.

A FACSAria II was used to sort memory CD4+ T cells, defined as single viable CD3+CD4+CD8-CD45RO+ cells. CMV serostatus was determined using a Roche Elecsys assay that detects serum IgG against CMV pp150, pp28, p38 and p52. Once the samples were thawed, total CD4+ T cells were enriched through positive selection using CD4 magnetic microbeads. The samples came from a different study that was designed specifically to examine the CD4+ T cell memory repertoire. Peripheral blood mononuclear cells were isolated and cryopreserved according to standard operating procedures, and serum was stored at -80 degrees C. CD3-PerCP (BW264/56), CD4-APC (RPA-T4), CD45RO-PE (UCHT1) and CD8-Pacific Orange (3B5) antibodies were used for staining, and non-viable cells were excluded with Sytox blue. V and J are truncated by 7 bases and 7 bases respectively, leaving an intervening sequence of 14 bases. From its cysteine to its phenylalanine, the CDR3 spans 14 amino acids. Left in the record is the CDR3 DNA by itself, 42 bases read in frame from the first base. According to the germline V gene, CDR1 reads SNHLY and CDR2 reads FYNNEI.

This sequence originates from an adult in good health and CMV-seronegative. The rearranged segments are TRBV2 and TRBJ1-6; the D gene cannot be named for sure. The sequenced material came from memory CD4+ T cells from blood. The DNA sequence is TGTGCCAGCATCTGGTACAGCCCCAATTCACCCCTCCACTTT. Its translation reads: CASIWYSPNSPLHF.